These 29 T cell receptor beta chains were all obtained from the same sample, sequenced in a study of Ad26.COV2.S vaccination and SARS-CoV-2 variants. This sample's treatment: 15 to 20 received Ad26.COV2.S at low or high dose, single or two shots; several received placebo; per-sample allocation not given. Collection of the samples took place on day 63 after the first injection of vaccine or placebo. The method was immunoSEQ multiplex PCR; TCRdb's version includes in-frame clones alone and lacks a portion of them. The sample holds fewer than 400,000 clones, roughly nine tenths seen once. The sample consisted of peripheral blood, taken in a trial of Ad26.COV2.S vaccine versus placebo. The receptor source for this set is a person aged 18-65 years who received the Ad26.COV2.S COVID-19 vaccine or a placebo.

The rearrangement links TRBV11-2 to TRBJ2-3, with 12 bases identical to TRBD2. From germline, CDR1 is SGHAT and CDR2 FQNNGV. CDR3 length: 18 residues. V gave up 0 bases and J gave up 1 base; unmatched junction bases: 5. CDR3 protein: CASSLERGLAGRTDTQYF. The CDR3 region has the DNA TGTGCCAGCAGCTTAGAACGTGGACTAGCGGGGCGCACAGATACGCAGTATTTT.

V gene TRBV6-5 combines with J gene TRBJ2-3; tentatively, D is TRBD1 (6 bases). Trimming pared 6 bases from V and 3 bases from J, leaving 10 bases between. The CDR3 is 13 residues long. From germline, CDR1 is MNHEY and CDR2 SVGAGI. CDR3 in amino acids: CASRPGQTDTQYF. The CDR3 DNA reads as TGTGCCAGCAGACCGGGACAAACAGATACGCAGTATTTT.

The chain couples TRBV11-2 to TRBJ2-1; 9 bases line up with TRBD2. This CDR3 region has 17 residues. CDR1 is SGHAT, CDR2 FQNNGV, per germline. The J segment lost 8 bases and the V segment lost 4 bases, leaving 15 bases of the junction unmatched. The CDR3 nucleotides are TGTGCCAGCAGCTCCTTCCACAGCGGGGGGCCTCTCGATGAGCAGTTCTTC. Its protein product is CASSSFHSGGPLDEQFF.

This sequence joins TRBV5-1 and TRBJ2-2; 10 bases are a match to TRBD1. In germline, CDR1 is SGHRS, CDR2 YFSETQ. V trimming: 0 bases; J trimming: 7 bases; junction bases outside the gene matches: 3. The CDR3 length is 15 residues. CDR3 DNA sequence: TGCGCCAGCAGCTTGGGACAGGGGGCTGACGGGGAGCTGTTTTTT. Translating it yields CASSLGQGADGELFF. Combining the CDR3 with reference TRBV5-1 and TRBJ2-2 gives the whole variable domain KAGVTQTPRYLIKTRGQQVTLSCSPISGHRSVSWYQQTPGQGLQFLFEYFSETQRNKGNFPGRFSGRQFSNSRSEMNVSTLELGDSALYLCASSLGQGADGELFFGEGSRLTVL.

V gene TRBV2 combines with J gene TRBJ1-1, with TRBD1 matching 9 bases. Looked up from germline, CDR1 is SNHLY and CDR2 is FYNNEI. V shed 1 base and J 10 bases; nucleotides not matched to a gene: 7. This CDR3 contains 14 residues. The CDR3 loop is CASSEVQGALGAFF. Here the CDR3 DNA reads TGTGCCAGCAGTGAAGTACAGGGGGCCCTGGGAGCTTTCTTT. The variable domain in full, with the rest retrieved from reference TRBV2 and TRBJ1-1, is EPEVTQTPSHQVTQMGQEVILRCVPISNHLYFYWYRQILGQKVEFLVSFYNNEISEKSEIFDDQFSVERPDGSNFTLKIRSTKLEDSAMYFCASSEVQGALGAFFGQGTRLTVV.

The table lists this clone with a count of one. The rearrangement uses TRBV20-1 and TRBJ2-7; D could derive from TRBD1 or TRBD2 (6 bases each). V lost 3 bases and J lost 7, with 16 bases in between. This CDR3 is 13 amino acids long. Germline V gene lookup returns CDR1 DFQATT and CDR2 SNEGSKA (reference sequence). The CDR3 nucleotides read TGCAGTGCTAGTCGGGGGCCGGGTTTGGAGCAGTACTTC. As protein: CSASRGPGLEQYF.

The V call is TRBV5-6, the J call TRBJ2-5, with D perhaps given as TRBD1 or TRBD2 (5 bases each). Germline values: CDR1 SGHDT, CDR2 YYEEEE. CDR3 length equals 15 residues. The ends were cut back, 3 bases at V and 2 bases at J, with 14 bases in the middle. The DNA of the CDR3 is TGTGCCAGCAGCTACTTTGGTGGGGGACAAGAGACCCAGTACTTC. As protein: CASSYFGGGQETQYF.

The genes are TRBV29-1 and TRBJ2-3, with TRBD1 identical over 8 bases. Germline CDR1 SQVTM, CDR2 ANQGSEA. The J segment lost 1 base and the V segment lost 4 bases, leaving 7 bases of the junction unmatched. The CDR3 runs to 15 residues. Here the CDR3 DNA reads TGCAGCGTTGGTACCAGGGGGCTGGGCACAGATACGCAGTATTTT. It is translated as CSVGTRGLGTDTQYF.

With regard to this clone: Relative to the germline gene, one junction end is altered; a read error may explain this. This chain joins TRBV5-1 and TRBJ1-2, with no clear D. This CDR3 comprises 15 residues. Germline CDR1 and CDR2: SGHRS and YFSETQ. Here the CDR3 reads CASSLGRSTNFGYTF. In nucleotides, the CDR3 is TGCGCCAGCAGCTTGGGGAGGAGTACTAACTTTGGCTACACCTTC.

The chain couples TRBV27 to TRBJ2-4; no clear D gene. Germline V gene data show CDR1 as MNHEY and CDR2 as SMNVEV (reference sequence). The CDR3 is made up of 18 amino acids. Trimming pared 6 bases from V and 1 base from J, leaving 22 bases between. As DNA, the CDR3 is TGTGCCAGCAGCACCTACTCCGGGCCACCCGGGGCCAAAAACATTCAGTACTTC. Translating gives CASSTYSGPPGAKNIQYF.

V usage is TRBV7-2 and J usage is TRBJ2-3, with D perhaps TRBD2 (6 bases). Trimming took off 1 base at V and 2 bases at J, with 10 bases between the two ends. This CDR3 has 15 amino acids. The germline V gene has CDR1 SGHTA and CDR2 FQGNSA. The CDR3 coding sequence is TGTGCCAGCAGCTTAGGGGGAGGCTACACAGATACGCAGTATTTT. As protein: CASSLGGGYTDTQYF.

V and J are TRBV29-1 and TRBJ1-2, with TRBD1 matching 12 bases. The CDR3 runs to 15 residues. In germline, CDR1 is SQVTM, CDR2 ANQGSEA. V dropped 6 bases and J dropped 5; count of bases not matched to a gene: 10. The CDR3 DNA is TGCAGCGTGGCCGGGACAGGGGGCCTGCTTTATGGCTACACCTTC. As protein: CSVAGTGGLLYGYTF.

The V call is TRBV6-5, the J call TRBJ2-1; a weak D match, TRBD2 (5 bases). Germline CDR1 is MNHEY and CDR2 is SVGAGI. Trimming cost V 6 bases and J 5 bases, with 17 bases left between them. The CDR3 has 15 amino acids. The CDR3 nucleotides are TGTGCCAGCAGGCCTTCAGCGGAGGCGGACAATGAGCAGTTCTTC. Translated, it gives CASRPSAEADNEQFF.

The genes are TRBV6-1 and TRBJ2-7; no firm D call. Per the germline V gene, CDR1 is MNHNS and CDR2 is SASEGT. With 3 bases removed from V and 4 bases from J, the gap between germline ends came to 13 bases. The CDR3 contains 14 residues. The CDR3 DNA reads TGTGCCAGCAGTGAGAGCAGGCTATCTTACGAGCAGTACTTC. Amino acids: CASSESRLSYEQYF.

V is TRBV7-6 and J is TRBJ2-7; TRBD2 matches 8 bases. The CDR3 consists of 15 residues. The germline V gene encodes CDR1 SGHVS and CDR2 FNYEAQ. J was trimmed by 1 base and V by 5 bases; bases with no gene match: 7. CDR3 protein: CASSIYSGDSYEQYF. CDR3 coding DNA: TGTGCCAGCAGCATTTATAGCGGGGATTCCTACGAGCAGTACTTC.

J is TRBJ2-3 and V is TRBV18; D remains unclear. Germline V gene lookup returns CDR1 KGHSH and CDR2 LQKENI. The CDR3 sequence is 12 residues long. Trimming shortened V by 5 bases and J by 2 bases, and 5 bases separated the two germline ends. CDR3 in DNA: TGTGCCAGCTCATTGGCCACAGATACGCAGTATTTT. Its translation: CASSLATDTQYF.

The CDR3: CASSLLAGSDEQFF. DNA of the CDR3: TGTGCCAGCAGCTTACTAGCGGGGTCTGATGAGCAGTTCTTC. The rearrangement uses TRBV7-6 and TRBJ2-1; 9 bases agree with TRBD2. V lost 2 bases to trimming and J lost 8 bases; unmatched junction nucleotides: 4. There are 14 residues in the CDR3. The germline V gene encodes CDR1 SGHVS and CDR2 FNYEAQ.

V is TRBV10-3 and J is TRBJ2-3, with unresolved D. Trimming took 3 bases from V and 0 from J, leaving 4 bases between them. This CDR3 region has 13 residues. CDR1 and CDR2 (germline): ENHRY, SYGVKD. The CDR3, as DNA: TGTGCCATCAGTGAAGACAGCACAGATACGCAGTATTTT. This sequence encodes CAISEDSTDTQYF.

This chain joins TRBV2 and TRBJ1-1; D unresolved. Germline V gene data show CDR1 as SNHLY and CDR2 as FYNNEI. V shed 4 bases and J shed 0 bases, with 9 bases lying between them. This CDR3 has 14 amino acids. The DNA for the CDR3 is TGTGCCAGCAGTGCGGAAGCGTTGAACACTGAAGCTTTCTTT. Its protein is CASSAEALNTEAFF.

J is TRBJ1-2 and V is TRBV5-1, with D unresolved. Deletions cut 0 bases from V and 8 bases from J, with 14 bases between. The CDR3 runs to 14 residues. CDR1 and CDR2 (germline): SGHRS, YFSETQ. The CDR3 sequence: CASSLGEPLGGYTF. The CDR3 region has the DNA TGCGCCAGCAGCTTGGGGGAGCCCCTGGGGGGCTACACCTTC.

This chain uses TRBV5-5 with TRBJ2-7; the D gene is possibly TRBD2 (5 bases). This CDR3 has 13 residues. CDR1 SGHKS and CDR2 YYEKEE come from the germline V gene (reference sequence). The V end was cut by 3 bases, the J end by 6 bases, with 13 bases between. As DNA, the CDR3 is TGTGCCAGCAGCTCTGGACTCGCCGGCGAGCAGTACTTC. Translated, it gives CASSSGLAGEQYF. Drawing the rest from reference TRBV5-5 and TRBJ2-7, the complete variable domain is DAGVTQSPTHLIKTRGQQVTLRCSPISGHKSVSWYQQVLGQGPQFIFQYYEKEERGRGNFPDRFSARQFPNYSSELNVNALLLGDSALYLCASSSGLAGEQYFGPGTRLTVT.

The rearrangement uses TRBV6-2 or TRBV6-3 and TRBJ2-7; either TRBD1 or TRBD2 may fit D (5 bases each). This CDR3 contains 14 residues. The V end was cut by 3 bases, the J end by 6 bases, with 15 bases between. Germline lookup yields CDR1 MNHEY and CDR2 SVGEGT. In DNA form, the CDR3 reads TGTGCCAGCAGTTATTTCGGGACCTCGTCCGAGCAGTACTTC. Its protein product is CASSYFGTSSEQYF.

The V gene is TRBV2, the J gene TRBJ1-2, with a weak D call TRBD1 (5 bases). Germline V gene lookup returns CDR1 SNHLY and CDR2 FYNNEI. CDR3 length equals 11 residues. Trimming left V 10 bases short and J 6 bases short, with 12 bases between. The CDR3 DNA reads TGTGCCACCAGGGTGGGGGATGGCTACACCTTC. It yields the protein CATRVGDGYTF.

The chain is built from TRBV3-1 (or the pseudogene TRBV3-2) and TRBJ2-6; TRBD1 matches 7 bases. The CDR3 contains 17 residues. Germline lookup yields CDR1 LGHDT and CDR2 YNNKEL (reference sequence). V was pared by 4 bases and J by 0 bases, with 6 bases of the junction left unmatched. In DNA, the CDR3 is TGTGCCAGCAGCCCCCAGGGACAGACCTCTGGGGCCAACGTCCTGACTTTC. As protein: CASSPQGQTSGANVLTF.

The chain has TRBV12-3 or TRBV12-4 and TRBJ2-5; no clear D. The CDR3 sequence is 11 residues long. V lost 5 bases, J lost 9 bases, and 10 bases lay in between. The CDR3 sequence: CASSPPRAQYF. The CDR3 DNA reads TGTGCCAGCAGTCCCCCAAGGGCCCAGTACTTC.

V gene TRBV6-5 combines with J gene TRBJ2-5, with 9 bases lining up with TRBD1. CDR1 is MNHEY and CDR2 is SVGAGI in the germline V gene. J gave up 3 bases and V 4 bases, and 6 bases lay outside the gene matches. The CDR3 spans 15 residues. Written as DNA, the CDR3 is TGTGCCAGCAGTTCGACGGACAGGGGTGAAGAGACCCAGTACTTC. Translation: CASSSTDRGEETQYF.

The CDR3 DNA is TGTGCCAGCAGCCACAACAGGGTGGATGGCTACACCTTC. Residues: CASSHNRVDGYTF. The chain couples TRBV3-1 (or the pseudogene TRBV3-2) to TRBJ1-2; D might be TRBD1 (6 bases). Germline CDR1 reads LGHDT; CDR2 reads YNNKEL (reference sequence). There are 13 residues in the CDR3. The ends were cut back, 3 bases at V and 6 bases at J, with 11 bases in the middle.

The V and J genes are TRBV7-2 and TRBJ1-5; 7 nucleotides agree with TRBD1. Looked up from germline, CDR1 is SGHTA and CDR2 is FQGNSA. V dropped 5 bases and J dropped 4; count of bases not matched to a gene: 8. This CDR3 region has 15 residues. CDR3 nucleotide sequence: TGTGCCAGCAGCGTCACACAGGGGAGTAATCAGCCCCAGCATTTT. The encoded protein is CASSVTQGSNQPQHF.

The chain links TRBV24-1 to TRBJ2-3; 8 nucleotides line up with TRBD1. Germline lookup yields CDR1 KGHDR and CDR2 SFDVKD. With 7 bases clipped from V and 4 bases from J, the junction kept 3 bases outside the gene matches. There are 13 residues in the CDR3. The CDR3 sequence is CATSGQGADTQYF. As DNA, the CDR3 is TGTGCCACCAGCGGACAGGGAGCAGATACGCAGTATTTT.